This is a list of T cell receptor beta chains from one sample in a study of T cell responses to AZD1222 COVID-19 vaccine. Generated by immunoSEQ multiplex PCR, the TCRdb table keeps only in-frame clones and is missing some. The sample yields 70,000 or so clones, roughly 85% seen once. Sequencing used peripheral blood, obtained 28 days after the second AZD1222 dose. The receptors derive from an adult who received the AZD1222 COVID-19 vaccine. Each CDR3 is given with its conserved first and last residue. Fields, in order: J gene, CDR3 length, V gene, CDR3 protein.

J: TRBJ2-7
length: 14
V: TRBV7-8
CDR3: CASSSSVGGREQYF

J: TRBJ1-2
length: 11
V: TRBV10-3
CDR3: CAIRRPGGYTF

J: TRBJ1-3
length: 14
V: TRBV6-5
CDR3: CASRPGTVSDTIYF

J: TRBJ2-1
length: 14
V: TRBV7-9
CDR3: CASSLGQGVREQFF

J: TRBJ1-2
length: 11
V: TRBV11-2
CDR3: CASSPDRGYTF

J: TRBJ1-2
length: 15
V: TRBV4-1
CDR3: CASSQTGQGLDGYTF

J: TRBJ1-4
length: 15
V: TRBV10-2
CDR3: CASSETGVSNEKLFF

J: TRBJ1-2
length: 16
V: TRBV11-2
CDR3: CASSPSTTRGPYGYTF

J: TRBJ2-3
length: 12
V: TRBV7-9
CDR3: CASSSLTDTQYF

J: TRBJ1-1
length: 12
V: TRBV12-3/TRBV12-4
CDR3: CASSFGVPEAFF

J: TRBJ2-2
length: 18
V: TRBV7-2
CDR3: CASSLTPSWGASTGELFF

J: TRBJ1-2
length: 13
V: TRBV7-3
CDR3: CASSLDRDYGYTF

J: TRBJ1-1
length: 14
V: TRBV5-8
CDR3: CASSLAGSGTEAFF

J: TRBJ2-2
length: 16
V: TRBV7-8
CDR3: CASSLVGAGITGELFF

J: TRBJ2-1
length: 14
V: TRBV11-2
CDR3: CASSKEGSYNEQFF

J: TRBJ1-1
length: 11
V: TRBV7-9
CDR3: CASSGGRGAFF

J: TRBJ2-5
length: 15
V: TRBV7-2
CDR3: CASSYPLPPQETQYF

J: TRBJ1-4
length: 15
V: TRBV5-5
CDR3: CASSALQGVGEKLFF

J: TRBJ2-1
length: 15
V: TRBV29-1
CDR3: CSVGGAGGPYNEQFF

J: TRBJ1-1
length: 13
V: TRBV5-6
CDR3: CASSRRDRVEAFF

J: TRBJ1-3
length: 16
V: TRBV5-1
CDR3: CASSFANQVEGNTIYF

J: TRBJ2-1
length: 16
V: TRBV6-1
CDR3: CASSETGTSPSNEQFF

J: TRBJ2-2
length: 15
V: TRBV7-9
CDR3: CASSLRGEMIGELFF

J: TRBJ2-5
length: 14
V: TRBV10-1
CDR3: CASSDGTPGGTQYF

J: TRBJ1-5
length: 15
V: TRBV5-8
CDR3: CASSLLVVSNQPQHF

J: TRBJ2-7
length: 13
V: TRBV19
CDR3: CASSRDNSYEQYF

J: TRBJ1-5
length: 13
V: TRBV5-6
CDR3: CASSFLGNQPQHF

J: TRBJ1-2
length: 15
V: TRBV11-1
CDR3: CASSLSSGGNYGYTF

J: TRBJ2-5
length: 14
V: TRBV27
CDR3: CASSLSRISETQYF

J: TRBJ2-2
length: 15
V: TRBV3-1/TRBV3-2
CDR3: CASSQEASNTGELFF

J: TRBJ1-1
length: 14
V: TRBV19
CDR3: CASSIDEGGTEAFF

J: TRBJ1-6
length: 15
V: TRBV12-5
CDR3: CASGLSTGGHSPLHF

J: TRBJ2-5
length: 14
V: TRBV2
CDR3: CASSEASERETQYF

J: TRBJ1-3
length: 12
V: TRBV2
CDR3: CASKRQGNTIYF

J: TRBJ2-7
length: 14
V: TRBV5-6
CDR3: CASSFGTGAYEQYF

J: TRBJ2-2
length: 17
V: TRBV18
CDR3: CASSPNGASANTGELFF

J: TRBJ1-2
length: 15
V: TRBV7-8
CDR3: CASSSGRGQAYGYTF

J: TRBJ2-5
length: 13
V: TRBV18
CDR3: CASSRQSQETQYF

J: TRBJ1-2
length: 14
V: TRBV7-9
CDR3: CASSTPAGGYGYTF

J: TRBJ1-2
length: 11
V: TRBV20-1
CDR3: CSARDLYGYTF

J: TRBJ2-1
length: 16
V: TRBV29-1
CDR3: CSVEDLHGLAGKEQFF

J: TRBJ2-3
length: 16
V: TRBV7-3
CDR3: CASSLTGQASTDTQYF

J: TRBJ2-1
length: 11
V: TRBV2
CDR3: CASSPYNEQFF

J: TRBJ2-3
length: 15
V: TRBV30
CDR3: CAWSPGTGGPDTQYF

J: TRBJ2-1
length: 16
V: TRBV9
CDR3: CASSVVERSPAGEQFF

J: TRBJ1-1
length: 16
V: TRBV6-1
CDR3: CASREPGSVMNTEAFF

J: TRBJ1-2
length: 15
V: TRBV21-1
CDR3: CASSKKLAGDYGYTF

J: TRBJ1-6
length: 12
V: TRBV19
CDR3: CASSIGGSPLHF

J: TRBJ2-1
length: 15
V: TRBV29-1
CDR3: CSVEKDRGRFNEQFF

J: TRBJ1-6
length: 15
V: TRBV6-5
CDR3: CASTASGTGSSPLHF

J: TRBJ1-4
length: 16
V: TRBV5-1
CDR3: CASSLRFPASGEKLFF

J: TRBJ1-5
length: 14
V: TRBV6-5
CDR3: CASSYDSSNQPQHF

J: TRBJ2-2
length: 14
V: TRBV6-5
CDR3: CASSYVQNTGELFF

J: TRBJ2-7
length: 11
V: TRBV5-4
CDR3: CASSWSFEQYF

J: TRBJ2-1
length: 18
V: TRBV7-2
CDR3: CASSFLYRTETTYNEQFF